One and the same sample provided the 20 T cell receptor beta chains below, sequenced in a study of immune reconstitution after stem cell transplant in scleroderma (TCRdb year 2017). Libraries were prepared through RT-PCR. For sequencing, an Illumina MiSeq was employed. TCRdb reanalyzed the raw reads on its own, using fastp at Q25 for trimming and MiXCR for clone calling, and kept in-frame beta chains. A single entry per CDR3 protein holds the most common genes and DNA from its merged rows. For this sample the table gives some 1,800 distinct CDR3 sequences, of which 13% to 15% were detected only once. The ten largest clones represent 24% of the sample. The sample was taken before or after autologous hematopoietic stem cell transplantation (not recorded which). Source of these receptors: a female donor with systemic sclerosis.

This clonotype was seen a few times. V gene TRBV5-1 combines with J gene TRBJ1-4; TRBD1 might be the D (6 bases). Germline-derived CDR1 and CDR2 are SGHRS and YFSETQ. The V end lost 5 bases, the J end lost 8 bases, and 16 bases lay between the germline ends. The CDR3 is made up of 14 amino acids. CDR3 in amino acids: CASSLILDSEKLFF. The CDR3 DNA reads as TGCGCCAGCAGTTTGATCTTGGACAGCGAAAAACTGTTTTTT.

This clonotype is categorized as medium-sized. This chain uses TRBV20-1 with TRBJ2-1, with TRBD2 matching 7 bases. This CDR3 spans 14 amino acids. With 4 bases clipped from V and 4 bases from J, the junction kept 7 bases outside the gene matches. Germline V gene data show CDR1 as DFQATT and CDR2 as SNEGSKA (reference sequence). CDR3 protein: CSAMGGGGYNEQFF. The CDR3 nucleotides are TGCAGTGCTATGGGCGGGGGTGGGTACAATGAGCAGTTCTTC.

The chain combines TRBV6-1 with TRBJ1-2; 9 positions match TRBD1. With 2 bases clipped from V and 4 bases from J, the junction kept 5 bases outside the gene matches. The germline gives CDR1 MNHNS, CDR2 SASEGT. The length of the CDR3 is 15 residues. The CDR3 reads CASSEFGQGFYGYTF. CDR3 nucleotide sequence: TGTGCCAGCAGTGAATTCGGACAGGGGTTCTATGGCTACACCTTC.

This clonotype was observed a handful of times. The chain is built from TRBV27 and TRBJ1-2, with 7 bases fitting TRBD1. J was trimmed by 7 bases and V by 2 bases; bases with no gene match: 13. From germline, CDR1 is MNHEY and CDR2 SMNVEV (reference sequence). The CDR3 is made up of 16 amino acids. In DNA, the CDR3 is TGTGCCAGCAGTTTACGGGTTTATGACAGGGTTAGTGGCTACACCTTC. This encodes CASSLRVYDRVSGYTF.

This chain connects TRBV5-4 to TRBJ2-5; 8 nucleotides line up with TRBD2. V shed 0 bases, J shed 7 bases, and the junction held 8 bases outside the gene matches. The CDR3 has 15 residues. CDR1 is SGHNT and CDR2 is YYREEE in the germline V gene (reference sequence). CDR3: CASSLAGGATGTQYF. The CDR3 region has the DNA TGTGCCAGCAGCTTGGCGGGGGGGGCCACGGGGACCCAGTACTTC.

The J gene is TRBJ2-7, the V gene TRBV18; the D gene is possibly TRBD1 (6 bases). From germline, CDR1 is KGHSH and CDR2 LQKENI. The CDR3 sequence is 17 residues long. V was pared by 2 bases and J by 3 bases, with 20 bases between. The CDR3 DNA follows: TGTGCCAGCTCACCAGGGACATCGGCGTATCCCATCTACGAGCAGTACTTC. This translates into CASSPGTSAYPIYEQYF.

This clonotype ranks as medium-sized. The chain employs TRBV10-2 and TRBJ1-2, with TRBD1 as a possible D gene (6 bases). V dropped 0 bases and J dropped 4 bases, with 9 bases sitting between them. Germline V gene sequence: CDR1 WSHSY, CDR2 SAAADI. The CDR3 extends over 14 amino acids. CDR3 nucleotide sequence: TGCGCCAGCAGTGAGTCCCGGGACATCTATGGCTACACCTTC. Its translation: CASSESRDIYGYTF.

This clonotype was detected only a few times. The chain has TRBV27 and TRBJ2-1, with D perhaps given as TRBD1 or TRBD2 (5 bases each). The V gene's germline CDR1 is MNHEY and CDR2 SMNVEV (reference sequence). The CDR3 has 14 residues. V shed 2 bases and J shed 7 bases, with 12 bases lying between them. CDR3 sequence: CASSLRAEGNEQFF. CDR3 coding DNA: TGTGCCAGCAGTTTAAGGGCAGAGGGGAATGAGCAGTTCTTC.

This clonotype was observed a few times. This chain connects TRBV11-3 to TRBJ2-3, with TRBD2 as a possible D gene (5 bases). Germline V gene data show CDR1 as SGHNT and CDR2 as YENEEA. This CDR3 is 13 amino acids long. The V gene lost 5 bases and the J gene lost 1 base, with 7 bases spanning the gap. CDR3 bases: TGTGCCAGCAGCCTCGGGGGCACAGATACGCAGTATTTT. Translation: CASSLGGTDTQYF. The whole variable domain, remainder taken from reference TRBV11-3 and TRBJ2-3, is EAGVVQSPRYKIIEKKQPVAFWCNPISGHNTLYWYLQNLGQGPELLIRYENEEAVDDSQLPKDRFSAERLKGVDSTLKIQPAELGDSAVYLCASSLGGTDTQYFGPGTRLTVL.

This clonotype was picked up a small number of times. J is TRBJ1-1 and V is TRBV30, with unresolved D. CDR3 length: 11 amino acids. Trimming took off 1 base at V and 6 bases at J, with 6 bases between the two ends. The germline V gene has CDR1 GTSNPN and CDR2 SVGIG (reference sequence). This chain's CDR3 is CAWSARAEAFF. Written as DNA, the CDR3 is TGTGCCTGGAGTGCGAGGGCTGAAGCTTTCTTT. Together with reference TRBV30 and TRBJ1-1, the CDR3 gives the full variable domain: SQTIHQWPATLVQPVGSPLSLECTVEGTSNPNLYWYRQAAGRGLQLLFYSVGIGQISSEVPQNLSASRPQDRQFILSSKKLLLSDSGFYLCAWSARAEAFFGQGTRLTVV.

By sample share, this clonotype is large (0.1 to 1%). V is TRBV20-1 and J is TRBJ1-4; D remains unclear. Trimming left V 0 bases short and J 4 bases short, with 9 bases between. The germline CDR1 and CDR2 sequences are DFQATT and SNEGSKA (reference sequence). This CDR3 spans 14 amino acids. The CDR3 nucleotides are TGCAGTGCTAGAGACCGGGGAGTTAATGAAAAACTGTTTTTT. This sequence encodes CSARDRGVNEKLFF.

By share, this clonotype ranks as medium-sized. The chain combines TRBV20-1 with TRBJ1-5, with a possible D match to TRBD1 (6 bases). CDR3 length equals 13 residues. The V gene's germline CDR1 is DFQATT and CDR2 SNEGSKA (reference sequence). V gave up 3 bases and J gave up 7 bases, with 13 bases separating them. CDR3: CSASTGMGQPQHF. In DNA form, the CDR3 reads TGCAGTGCTAGTACAGGGATGGGGCAGCCCCAGCATTTT.

By sample share, this clonotype is medium-sized. It is unclear where the CDR3 begins or ends on the DNA, so no DNA is shown, and the CDR3 is as TCRdb lists it. The chain couples TRBV7-5 to TRBJ2-5; the table assigns TRBD2, which was not confirmed against the DNA. TRBV7-5 is flagged as a pseudogene. The CDR3 contains 21 residues when both ends are counted. The CDR3 is CISVPEDRPGLAGEVQETQYF.

By sample share, this clonotype is large (0.1 to 1%). The V and J genes are TRBV29-1 and TRBJ2-7; 8 nucleotides align to TRBD1. Germline values: CDR1 SQVTM, CDR2 ANQGSEA. The CDR3 is made up of 13 amino acids. V lost 5 bases and J lost 3; bases outside the gene matches: 6. CDR3 loop: CSVKDRVGYEQYF. As DNA, the CDR3 is TGCAGCGTTAAGGACAGGGTAGGCTACGAGCAGTACTTC.

The genes are TRBV10-3 and TRBJ1-5; D call uncertain. Deletions cut 3 bases from V and 4 bases from J, with 13 bases between. CDR3 size: 15 residues. Germline V gene data show CDR1 as ENHRY and CDR2 as SYGVKD. The CDR3 reads CAISDSELKNQPQHF. The CDR3 DNA reads TGTGCCATCAGTGATTCGGAACTAAAAAATCAGCCCCAGCATTTT.

This clonotype is deemed large (0.1 to 1%). V and J are TRBV4-1 and TRBJ1-1, with unresolved D. The CDR3 has 14 residues. CDR1 is MGHRA, CDR2 YSYEKL, per germline. V was cut by 0 bases and J by 1 base, with 6 bases left in between. The CDR3 sequence: CASSQDAGNTEAFF. CDR3 nucleotide sequence: TGCGCCAGCAGCCAAGACGCGGGGAACACTGAAGCTTTCTTT.

The chain carries TRBV19 and TRBJ1-1; unclear D gene. The germline V gene encodes CDR1 LNHDA and CDR2 SQIVND (reference sequence). The CDR3 is 12 residues long. V shed 5 bases and J shed 11 bases, with 15 bases lying between them. The CDR3: CASSDTRMMAFF. The CDR3 DNA sequence: TGTGCCAGTAGTGACACCCGGATGATGGCTTTCTTT.

In its sample, this clonotype was seen a few times. The J gene is TRBJ1-5, the V gene TRBV7-9; no clear D gene. Germline V gene lookup returns CDR1 SEHNR and CDR2 FQNEAQ (reference sequence). This CDR3 contains 14 residues. The V and J ends lost 1 base and 5 bases respectively, with 9 bases between them. CDR3 in amino acids: CASSLGAADQPQHF. DNA of the CDR3: TGTGCCAGCAGCTTAGGGGCCGCCGATCAGCCCCAGCATTTT.

This clonotype qualifies as medium-sized (0.01 to 0.1%). The rearrangement joins TRBV5-1 to TRBJ1-5, with TRBD1 as a possible D gene (6 bases). Trimming took off 0 bases at V and 4 bases at J, with 11 bases between the two ends. This CDR3 comprises 15 residues. Germline loops: CDR1 SGHRS, CDR2 YFSETQ. The CDR3 region has the DNA TGCGCCAGCAGCTTGGGCAGGGGTGAGAATCAGCCCCAGCATTTT. Residues: CASSLGRGENQPQHF.

This clonotype rates as medium-sized. This chain joins TRBV2 and TRBJ1-5; weak D call: TRBD1 (5 bases). The CDR3 loop spans 13 amino acids. Germline V CDR1 and CDR2: SNHLY, FYNNEI. Trimming stripped 4 bases from V and 4 bases from J, with 8 bases between. This CDR3 is CASSGAGNQPQHF. The CDR3 bases are TGTGCCAGCAGTGGAGCAGGGAATCAGCCCCAGCATTTT. The whole variable domain, remainder taken from reference TRBV2 and TRBJ1-5, is EPEVTQTPSHQVTQMGQEVILRCVPISNHLYFYWYRQILGQKVEFLVSFYNNEISEKSEIFDDQFSVERPDGSNFTLKIRSTKLEDSAMYFCASSGAGNQPQHFGDGTRLSIL.